This TCR beta chain was retrieved from a study of molecular identifiers for immune sequencing clone quantification (dated by TCRdb to between 2018 and 2020). For the wider study: For a replicate experiment, the RNA from either approximately 20,000 or 100,000 naive CD8 T cells was divided into five aliquots, and four of those aliquots went on to sequencing. This methods study used CD8 T cells to benchmark TCR RNA copy counting and molecular-identifier clustering-based TCR repertoire sequencing (MIDCIRS). The paper as a whole reports these results and caveats: Identical TCR molecules sharing a barcode could cause highly expanded clone sizes to be underestimated. Without barcode sub-clustering, chimeric consensus sequences inflated TCR diversity; chimeras reached as high as 47%. Spiked-in Jurkat TCR RNA equal to a single cell's worth was reported to be detectable even within 1,100,000 naive CD8 T cells. About three recovered TCR RNA copies per cell were obtained by modeling, versus about 10 by digital PCR, implying a capture efficiency of 25% to 35%. Clones above 20 RNA copies held over 97% of molecules in CMV-specific effector cells but under 1% in naive cells. Spiked-in Jurkat TCR RNA (about ten copies' worth), which is not part of the donor repertoire, was contained in the naive libraries.

Library preparation employed PCR. Sequencing was carried out with an Illumina HiSeq 4000. Bulk TCR libraries were made following a previously described method, with the TCR primers given in Table S5. Purification of total RNA was performed with the Qiagen AllPrep DNA/RNA kit. Before any analysis, reads coming from multiple sequencing runs of the same library were combined into one pool. The original methods were these. Only reads with exact TCR constant sequence were kept, trimmed to 150 nt, and grouped by their 12-nt molecular barcodes. Reads in each barcode group were sub-clustered using a 15% Levenshtein threshold, and a quality-weighted consensus sequence was built for each RNA molecule. Non-functional sequences were filtered out, along with any lower-count sequence sitting one edit away from another sequence. Barcode sub-clusters with fewer than 20% of the maximum read count were removed, based on fitting two negative binomial distributions. TCRdb trimmed public reads at Q25 via fastp, called clones via MiXCR and kept in-frame beta chains. Rows are combined by CDR3 protein, so each entry shows the most common genes and DNA. The authors' filters were not applied to this entry. Present in this sample are some 9,000 distinct CDR3 sequences, approximately 15% of which were seen just once. The ten top clones hold 1.5% of the sample.

This clonotype is medium-sized (0.01 to 0.1%) in its sample. Its antigen specificity is not known. Base quality data are lacking; no much larger clone is found one base away. CDR1 and CDR2, looked up from the germline V gene (reference sequence), are SEHNR and FQNEAQ. Relative to germline, V is 6 bases shorter and J is 3 bases shorter, with 11 bases between their ends. Spanning cysteine to phenylalanine, the CDR3 consists of 13 amino acids. Left in the record is the CDR3 DNA by itself, 39 bases read in frame from the first base. Libraries of naive CD8 T cells were generated from roughly 20,000 to 1,000,000 sorted cells, with 10%, 30% or 50% of the purified RNA used. On a BD FACSAria II, naive CD8 T cells were FACS-sorted as CD8+CD4-CCR7+CD45RA+ and collected into RLT Plus buffer. To test detection sensitivity, Jurkat RNA equivalent to approximately ten TCR copies was spiked into samples of about 17,000-1,100,000 naive CD8 T cells. CD8 T cells were enriched using RosetteSep CD8+ T Cell Enrichment Cocktail and Ficoll-Paque, and the enriched cells then underwent ACK red cell lysis.

Sequenced input: naive CD8+ T cells from blood, with Jurkat cell RNA spiked in. This specimen's cell subset or site label, per the study, means: FACS-sorted CD8+CD4-CCR7+CD45RA+ naive T cells. The rearranged segments are TRBV7-9 and TRBJ2-5; the D gene remains uncertain. This receptor was obtained from a human donor in good health. Some libraries in this study had Jurkat cell RNA spiked in. The DNA is TGTGCCAGCAGTACCACAGTTGAAGAGACCCAGTACTTC. Its protein reads: CASSTTVEETQYF.